This record concerns one TCR beta chain sequence. Authors' processing steps: Amplification with reference gene primers provided the estimates of nucleated cell counts. Using immunoSEQ multiplex PCR, the repertoire was profiled, and TCRdb retains in-frame clones only, with some absent. V and J calls and clone size follow that table, whereas D and trimming were derived from the DNA. The top ten hold more than 1.5% of the sample, which has a few hundred thousand clones, around 87% seen once. Germline CDR1 and CDR2: SEHNR and FQNEAQ (reference sequence). The V gene end was trimmed by 5 bases and the J gene end by 0 bases; junction bases not matched to a gene: 14. The CDR3 has 20 amino acids. This record belongs to a study of blood T cell repertoires in COVID-19. Overall study: For recovered donors of Cohort 3, there were two negative PCRs, clearance, or symptom resolution. T cells, B-cell-depleted T cells, or PBMCs supplied cDNA or gDNA.

Cohorts were assigned according to the clinical history that participants reported. The V call is TRBV7-9, the J call TRBJ2-6; 9 bases align to TRBD2. The sample comprised PBMCs or T cells enriched from blood (not recorded which). The TCR sequence derives from a man aged 40-55 years in a cohort exposed to, infected with or recovered from COVID-19 (not recorded which). The CDR3 region has the DNA TGTGCCAGCAGCACGATCGTCGGGCTAGCGGGAAACTCTGGGGCCAACGTCCTGACTTTC. It translates to CASSTIVGLAGNSGANVLTF.